The 22 T cell receptor beta chains reported below all come from one sample, sequenced in a study of neoadjuvant nivolumab and ipilimumab in lung cancer (dated by TCRdb to the early 2020s). This specimen's time point label, interpreted: at surgical resection after neoadjuvant nivolumab +/- ipilimumab. The library came from the immunoSEQ multiplex PCR assay. TCRdb mirrors the immuneACCESS table, restricted to in-frame sequences. Some clones are absent from its copies; in checked studies, under half trace to an unresolved V gene, and the reason for the others is unknown. In all, the sample holds about 20,000 clones, and around 76% of those were seen once. The ten largest make up 8% of the sample. The sample was tumor tissue, taken after neoadjuvant nivolumab, alone or with ipilimumab, at or shortly before surgery. The origin of the receptors is an adult with non-small cell lung cancer.

The chain uses TRBV6-6 and TRBJ1-2; D is ambiguous. This CDR3 comprises 8 residues. Germline-derived CDR1 and CDR2 are MNHNY and SVGAGI (reference sequence). The CDR3: CLVGGYTF. CDR3 bases: TGTTTAGTCGGCGGCTACACCTTC.

This chain joins TRBV7-9 and TRBJ2-3, with D unclear. CDR3 length: 11 residues. Trimming shortened V by 8 bases and J by 2 bases, and 5 bases separated the two germline ends. Germline CDR1 reads SEHNR; CDR2 reads FQNEAQ (reference sequence). CDR3 DNA sequence: TGTGCCAGCGGCTACACAGATACGCAGTATTTT. Translation gives CASGYTDTQYF.

The CDR3 is CASSEGWSGGAGGYEQYF. CDR3 nucleotides: TGTGCCAGCAGTGAAGGTTGGAGCGGGGGGGCAGGAGGCTACGAGCAGTACTTC. This chain uses TRBV2 with TRBJ2-7, with 10 bases aligning to TRBD2. Germline CDR1 SNHLY, CDR2 FYNNEI. Germline trimming cut 1 base from V and 3 bases from J; bases unmatched to any gene: 12. The CDR3 spans 18 residues. The full variable domain, in which reference TRBV2 and TRBJ2-7 provide the parts outside the CDR3, is EPEVTQTPSHQVTQMGQEVILRCVPISNHLYFYWYRQILGQKVEFLVSFYNNEISEKSEIFDDQFSVERPDGSNFTLKIRSTKLEDSAMYFCASSEGWSGGAGGYEQYFGPGTRLTVT.

Judged by abundance, this clone is medium-sized. V gene TRBV6-1 combines with J gene TRBJ1-2; D not resolved. This CDR3 region has 14 residues. Germline CDR1 is MNHNS and CDR2 is SASEGT. The ends were cut back, 2 bases at V and 6 bases at J, with 13 bases in the middle. CDR3 protein: CASSEMRRFDGYTF. CDR3 nucleotide sequence: TGTGCCAGCAGTGAAATGAGACGATTCGATGGCTACACCTTC.

In DNA form, the CDR3 reads TGTGCCAGCAGTGATAACTATGGCTACACCTTC. Protein: CASSDNYGYTF. J is TRBJ1-2 and V is TRBV6-4, with D unresolved. CDR3 size: 11 residues. The V and J ends lost 3 bases and 1 base respectively, with 0 bases between them. Germline V gene lookup returns CDR1 MRHNA and CDR2 SNTAGT.

This clone occurred a few times. The chain has TRBV6-5 and TRBJ2-2, with D maybe TRBD1 (5 bases). CDR3 length: 16 amino acids. In germline, CDR1 is MNHEY, CDR2 SVGAGI. Trimming took 4 bases from V and 2 from J, leaving 14 bases between them. DNA for the CDR3: TGTGCCAGCAGTTGGAGACAGCTATCTAACACCGGGGAGCTGTTTTTT. Residues: CASSWRQLSNTGELFF.

The chain couples TRBV7-9 to TRBJ1-2, with D maybe TRBD1 (5 bases). Germline-derived CDR1 and CDR2 are SEHNR and FQNEAQ (reference sequence). The CDR3 has 12 amino acids. V lost 3 bases and J 8 bases, leaving 10 bases between the germline ends. The CDR3 here is CASSLGDGGYTF. CDR3 DNA: TGTGCCAGCAGCTTGGGGGACGGCGGCTACACCTTC.

The rearrangement uses TRBV5-5 and TRBJ2-5, with D maybe TRBD2 (7 bases). Germline lookup yields CDR1 SGHKS and CDR2 YYEKEE (reference sequence). This CDR3 is 14 amino acids long. V was clipped by 3 bases and J by 4 bases, with 13 bases between them. CDR3 loop: CASSSPGGGETQYF. The CDR3 DNA reads as TGTGCCAGCAGCTCCCCGGGGGGCGGAGAGACCCAGTACTTC.

The V gene is TRBV6-5, the J gene TRBJ1-1, with D possibly being TRBD1 (5 bases). The CDR3 loop spans 14 amino acids. Trimming cost V 4 bases and J 4 bases, with 13 bases left between them. Germline CDR1 MNHEY, CDR2 SVGAGI. CDR3 sequence: CASSSDGGVTEAFF. The CDR3 DNA is TGTGCCAGCAGTTCGGACGGGGGAGTCACTGAAGCTTTCTTT.

V and J are TRBV7-8 and TRBJ1-3, with D unresolved. The CDR3 loop spans 15 amino acids. V was trimmed by 3 bases and J by 0 bases, leaving 9 bases between them. Germline CDR1 reads SGHVS; CDR2 reads FQNEAQ. This CDR3 is CASSFKGPSGNTIYF. In nucleotides, the CDR3 is TGTGCCAGCAGCTTCAAGGGTCCCTCTGGAAACACCATATATTTT. The complete variable domain, with remaining parts taken from reference TRBV7-8 and TRBJ1-3, reads GAGVSQSPRYKVAKRGQDVALRCDPISGHVSLFWYQQALGQGPEFLTYFQNEAQLDKSGLPSDRFFAERPEGSVSTLKIQRTQQEDSAVYLCASSFKGPSGNTIYFGEGSWLTVV.

The chain couples TRBV2 to TRBJ2-5; perhaps TRBD2 as D (6 bases). The V end was cut by 0 bases, the J end by 7 bases, with 12 bases between. In germline, CDR1 is SNHLY, CDR2 FYNNEI. This CDR3 is built from 14 residues. CDR3 in DNA: TGTGCCAGCAGTGAAGCGGGGGGAGGCGTGACCCAGTACTTC. It encodes CASSEAGGGVTQYF.

V and J are TRBV6-1 and TRBJ1-5; tentatively, D is TRBD1 (5 bases). The germline gives CDR1 MNHNS, CDR2 SASEGT. The ends were cut back, 2 bases at V and 3 bases at J, with 17 bases in the middle. The CDR3 has 17 residues. CDR3 DNA: TGTGCCAGCAGTGAATTATGGGGCAGCATCCTCAATCAGCCCCAGCATTTT. It codes for CASSELWGSILNQPQHF.

The V and J genes are TRBV9 and TRBJ1-2, with a tentative D call TRBD1 (5 bases). V shed 0 bases and J shed 7 bases, with 19 bases lying between them. The length of the CDR3 is 16 residues. Germline V gives CDR1 SGDLS, CDR2 YYNGEE. The CDR3 bases are TGTGCCAGCAGCGTAGGAGCAGGACAAGGAGCGCGTGGCTACACCTTC. Its translation is CASSVGAGQGARGYTF.

V and J are TRBV11-2 and TRBJ2-7; TRBD1 matches at 7 bases. Germline V gene data show CDR1 as SGHAT and CDR2 as FQNNGV. V shed 6 bases, J shed 3 bases, and the junction held 5 bases outside the gene matches. This CDR3 has 13 residues. CDR3 nucleotide sequence: TGTGCCAGCAGTCGTGACAGGGTCTACGAGCAGTACTTC. This codes for CASSRDRVYEQYF. Using reference TRBV11-2 and TRBJ2-7 for the parts outside the CDR3, the full variable domain is EAGVAQSPRYKIIEKRQSVAFWCNPISGHATLYWYQQILGQGPKLLIQFQNNGVVDDSQLPKDRFSAERLKGVDSTLKIQPAKLEDSAVYLCASSRDRVYEQYFGPGTRLTVT.

The J gene is TRBJ2-2, the V gene TRBV25-1, with 7 nucleotides matching TRBD1. This CDR3 comprises 14 residues. Trimming at V came to 6 bases and at J to 0 bases, leaving 1 base not matched to a gene. Germline V lookup: CDR1 MGHDK, CDR2 SYGVNS. The CDR3 sequence is CASRGTANTGELFF. In nucleotides, the CDR3 is TGTGCCAGCAGAGGGACAGCGAACACCGGGGAGCTGTTTTTT.

There are a few counts of this clone. The CDR3 region has the DNA TGTGCCAGCAGCCGAGGACAGGGGAACACTGAAGCTTTCTTT. Translating it yields CASSRGQGNTEAFF. The rearrangement joins TRBV9 to TRBJ1-1, with TRBD1 matching 8 bases. From germline, CDR1 is SGDLS and CDR2 YYNGEE. The CDR3 loop spans 14 amino acids. V lost 4 bases, J lost 1 base, and 3 bases stayed unmatched.

The V and J genes are TRBV13 and TRBJ1-2; 7 bases line up with TRBD1. This CDR3 is 13 amino acids long. The trim removed 3 bases at V and 7 bases at J, leaving 5 bases unmatched. CDR1 is PRHDT and CDR2 is FYEKMQ in the germline V gene (reference sequence). The CDR3 spells CASSFGTDRGYTF. The CDR3 DNA reads TGTGCCAGCAGCTTCGGGACAGATCGTGGCTACACCTTC. Filled out from reference TRBV13 and TRBJ1-2, the complete variable domain reads AAGVIQSPRHLIKEKRETATLKCYPIPRHDTVYWYQQGPGQDPQFLISFYEKMQSDKGSIPDRFSAQQFSDYHSELNMSSLELGDSALYFCASSFGTDRGYTFGSGTRLTVV.

The chain carries TRBV5-6 and TRBJ1-5, with D uncertain. The CDR3 runs 13 residues. The V gene lost 3 bases and the J gene lost 7 bases, with 11 bases spanning the gap. CDR1 and CDR2 from the germline V gene are SGHDT and YYEEEE. The CDR3 spells CASSSILEQPQHF. The CDR3 DNA reads TGTGCCAGCAGCTCCATTTTGGAACAGCCCCAGCATTTT.

This clone was seen only once. V is TRBV5-6 and J is TRBJ2-5, with a weak D call TRBD2 (6 bases). From germline, CDR1 is SGHDT and CDR2 YYEEEE. V lost 5 bases and J lost 5, with 19 bases in between. The CDR3 has 15 amino acids. The CDR3 nucleotides read TGTGCCAGCAGGCTTTTTTTTGGGGGGTTGGAGACCCAGTACTTC. Protein product: CASRLFFGGLETQYF. Together with reference TRBV5-6 and TRBJ2-5, the CDR3 gives the full variable domain: DAGVTQSPTHLIKTRGQQVTLRCSPKSGHDTVSWYQQALGQGPQFIFQYYEEEERQRGNFPDRFSGHQFPNYSSELNVNALLLGDSALYLCASRLFFGGLETQYFGPGTRLLVL.

The J gene is TRBJ1-5, the V gene TRBV11-2, with 8 positions matching TRBD1. With V trimmed by 1 base and J by 6 bases, 11 bases remained unmatched. The CDR3 loop spans 17 amino acids. Germline CDR1 SGHAT, CDR2 FQNNGV. CDR3 loop: CASSLGDRGGGGQPQHF. In DNA, the CDR3 is TGTGCCAGCAGCTTAGGCGACAGGGGCGGGGGTGGTCAGCCCCAGCATTTT.

The CDR3 loop reads CASSVEGIGTSPLHF. The CDR3 region has the DNA TGTGCCAGCAGCGTAGAGGGTATTGGGACTTCACCCCTCCACTTT. The chain combines TRBV9 with TRBJ1-6; a possible D gene is TRBD1 (5 bases). This CDR3 contains 15 residues. From germline, CDR1 is SGDLS and CDR2 YYNGEE. V was clipped by 0 bases and J by 9 bases, with 13 bases between them.

By share, this clone ranks as medium-sized (0.01 to 0.1%). The V gene is TRBV2, the J gene TRBJ1-1; 9 nucleotides align to TRBD1. Germline CDR1 reads SNHLY; CDR2 reads FYNNEI. CDR3 length: 14 amino acids. V trimming: 6 bases; J trimming: 4 bases; junction bases outside the gene matches: 6. The CDR3 is CASSTGGSVTEAFF. The DNA for the CDR3 is TGTGCCAGCAGCACAGGGGGCTCGGTCACTGAAGCTTTCTTT. Based on the CDR3 plus reference TRBV2 and TRBJ1-1, the full variable domain is EPEVTQTPSHQVTQMGQEVILRCVPISNHLYFYWYRQILGQKVEFLVSFYNNEISEKSEIFDDQFSVERPDGSNFTLKIRSTKLEDSAMYFCASSTGGSVTEAFFGQGTRLTVV.